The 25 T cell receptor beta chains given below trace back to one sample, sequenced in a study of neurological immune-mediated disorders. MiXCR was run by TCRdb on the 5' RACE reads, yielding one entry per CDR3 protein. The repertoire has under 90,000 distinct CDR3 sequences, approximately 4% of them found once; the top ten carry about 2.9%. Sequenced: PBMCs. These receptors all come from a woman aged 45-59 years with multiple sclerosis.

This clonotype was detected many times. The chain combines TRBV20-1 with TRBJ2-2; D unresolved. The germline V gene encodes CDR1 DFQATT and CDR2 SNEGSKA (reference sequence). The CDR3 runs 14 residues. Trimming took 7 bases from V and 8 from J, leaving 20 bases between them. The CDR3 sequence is CSVPTKQFSGELFF. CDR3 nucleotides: TGCAGTGTTCCGACCAAGCAGTTCTCTGGGGAGCTGTTTTTT.

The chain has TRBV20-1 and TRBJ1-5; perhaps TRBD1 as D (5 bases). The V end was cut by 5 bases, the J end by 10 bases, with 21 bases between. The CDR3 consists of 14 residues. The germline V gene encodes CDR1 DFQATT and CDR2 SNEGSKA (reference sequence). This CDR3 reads CSAPLPQGQGPQHF. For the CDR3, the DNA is TGCAGTGCTCCCCTCCCCCAGGGCCAGGGACCCCAGCATTTT.

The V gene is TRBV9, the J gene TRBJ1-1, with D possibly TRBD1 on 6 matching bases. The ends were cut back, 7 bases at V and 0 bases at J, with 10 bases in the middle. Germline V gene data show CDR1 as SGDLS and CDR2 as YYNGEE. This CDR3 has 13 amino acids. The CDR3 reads CASAKGVNTEAFF. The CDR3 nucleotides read TGTGCCAGCGCCAAGGGGGTGAACACTGAAGCTTTCTTT.

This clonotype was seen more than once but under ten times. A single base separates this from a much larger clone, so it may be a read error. CDR3 residues: CARSRADIPKVLTF. In DNA form, the CDR3 reads TGTGCCAGATCAAGGGCAGACATCCCCAAAGTCCTGACTTTC. This sequence joins TRBV3-2 and TRBJ2-6; the table's D call, TRBD2, has no DNA check behind it. TRBV3-2 is a pseudogene segment. The CDR3 is 14 amino acids.

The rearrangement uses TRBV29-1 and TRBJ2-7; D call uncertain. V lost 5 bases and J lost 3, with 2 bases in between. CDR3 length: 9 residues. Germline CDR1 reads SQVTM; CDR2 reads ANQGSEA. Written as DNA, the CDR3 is TGCAGCGTTCGCTACGAGCAGTACTTC. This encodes CSVRYEQYF.

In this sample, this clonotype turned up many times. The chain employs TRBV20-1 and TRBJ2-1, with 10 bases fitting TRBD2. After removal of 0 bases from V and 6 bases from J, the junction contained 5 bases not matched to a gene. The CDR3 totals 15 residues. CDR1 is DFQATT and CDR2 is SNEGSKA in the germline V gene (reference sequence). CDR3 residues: CSAREGSGGPNEQFF. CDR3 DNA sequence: TGCAGTGCTAGAGAAGGTAGCGGGGGGCCCAATGAGCAGTTCTTC.

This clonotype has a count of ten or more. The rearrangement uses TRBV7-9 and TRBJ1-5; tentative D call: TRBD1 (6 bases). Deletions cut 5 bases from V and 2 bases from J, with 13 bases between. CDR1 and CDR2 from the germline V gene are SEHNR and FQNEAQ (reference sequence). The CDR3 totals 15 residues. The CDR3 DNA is TGTGCCAGCAGCAACTACAGGGACGGCAATCAGCCCCAGCATTTT. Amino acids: CASSNYRDGNQPQHF. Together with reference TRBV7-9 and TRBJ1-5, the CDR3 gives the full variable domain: DTGVSQNPRHKITKRGQNVTFRCDPISEHNRLYWYRQTLGQGPEFLTYFQNEAQLEKSRLLSDRFSAERPKGSFSTLEIQRTEQGDSAMYLCASSNYRDGNQPQHFGDGTRLSIL.

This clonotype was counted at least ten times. CDR3 in DNA: TGTGCCAGCAGCTTAATCACAGGGAGCTCCTACGAGCAGTACTTC. Translation gives CASSLITGSSYEQYF. This chain connects TRBV7-8 to TRBJ2-7; possible D gene TRBD1, 6 bases. Germline values: CDR1 SGHVS, CDR2 FQNEAQ. The V and J ends lost 2 bases and 0 bases respectively, with 11 bases between them. The CDR3 length is 15 residues.

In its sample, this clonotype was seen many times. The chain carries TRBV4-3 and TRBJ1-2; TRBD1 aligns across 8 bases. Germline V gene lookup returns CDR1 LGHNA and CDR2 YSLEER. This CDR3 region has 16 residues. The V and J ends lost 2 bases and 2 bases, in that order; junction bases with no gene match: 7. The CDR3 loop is CASSQTGQGVNYGYTF. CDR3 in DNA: TGCGCCAGCAGCCAAACAGGACAGGGCGTAAACTATGGCTACACCTTC.

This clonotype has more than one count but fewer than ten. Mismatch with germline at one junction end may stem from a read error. This CDR3 reads CASRLVRRQSYGYTF. CDR3 DNA: TGTGCCAGCAGATTAGTACGTCGGCAGTCCTATGGCTACACCTTC. The chain is built from TRBV11-2 and TRBJ1-2; D is undetermined. In germline, CDR1 is SGHAT, CDR2 FQNNGV. The CDR3 runs 15 residues.

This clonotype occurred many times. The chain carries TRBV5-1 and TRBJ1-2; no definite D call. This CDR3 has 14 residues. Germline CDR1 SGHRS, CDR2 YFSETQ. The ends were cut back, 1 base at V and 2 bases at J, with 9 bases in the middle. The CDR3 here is CASSLSADNYGYTF. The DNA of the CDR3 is TGCGCCAGCAGCTTGTCGGCAGACAACTATGGCTACACCTTC. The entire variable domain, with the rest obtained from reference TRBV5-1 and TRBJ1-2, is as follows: KAGVTQTPRYLIKTRGQQVTLSCSPISGHRSVSWYQQTPGQGLQFLFEYFSETQRNKGNFPGRFSGRQFSNSRSEMNVSTLELGDSALYLCASSLSADNYGYTFGSGTRLTVV.

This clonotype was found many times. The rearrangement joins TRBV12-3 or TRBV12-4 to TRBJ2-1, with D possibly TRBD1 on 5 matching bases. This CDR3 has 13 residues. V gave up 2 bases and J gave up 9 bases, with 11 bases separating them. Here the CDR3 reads CASSLILQGEQFF. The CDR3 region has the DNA TGTGCCAGCAGTTTAATCCTCCAGGGTGAGCAGTTCTTC.

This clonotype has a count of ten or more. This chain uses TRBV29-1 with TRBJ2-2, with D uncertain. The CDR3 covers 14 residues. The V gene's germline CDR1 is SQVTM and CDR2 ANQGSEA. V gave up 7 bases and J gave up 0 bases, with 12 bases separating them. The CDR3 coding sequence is TGCAGCGCCGAAAAAGCAACGAACACCGGGGAGCTGTTTTTT. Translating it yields CSAEKATNTGELFF.

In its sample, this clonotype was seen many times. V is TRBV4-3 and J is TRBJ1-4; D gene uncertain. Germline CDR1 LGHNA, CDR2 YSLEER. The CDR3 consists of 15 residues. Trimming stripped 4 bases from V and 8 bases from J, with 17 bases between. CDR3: CASSLGVSLGEKLFF. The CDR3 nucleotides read TGCGCCAGCAGCCTTGGAGTATCTCTGGGCGAAAAACTGTTTTTT.

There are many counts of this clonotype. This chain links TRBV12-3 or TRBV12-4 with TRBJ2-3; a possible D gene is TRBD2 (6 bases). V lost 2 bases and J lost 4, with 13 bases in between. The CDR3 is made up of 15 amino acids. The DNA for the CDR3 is TGTGCCAGCAGTTTAAGGTCGGCGGGGCCAGATACGCAGTATTTT. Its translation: CASSLRSAGPDTQYF.

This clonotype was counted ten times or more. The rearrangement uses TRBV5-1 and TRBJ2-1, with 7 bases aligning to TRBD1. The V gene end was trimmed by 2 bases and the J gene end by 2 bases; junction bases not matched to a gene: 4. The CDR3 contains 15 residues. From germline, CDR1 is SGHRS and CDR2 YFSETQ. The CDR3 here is CASSFSQGAYNEQFF. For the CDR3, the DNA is TGCGCCAGCAGCTTTAGTCAGGGGGCCTACAATGAGCAGTTCTTC.

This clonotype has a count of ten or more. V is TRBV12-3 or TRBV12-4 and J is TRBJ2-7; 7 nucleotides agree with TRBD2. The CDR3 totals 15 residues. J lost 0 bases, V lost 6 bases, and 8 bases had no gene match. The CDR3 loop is CASSSQGGSSYEQYF. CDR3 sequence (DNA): TGTGCCAGCAGCTCTCAAGGCGGGAGCTCCTACGAGCAGTACTTC.

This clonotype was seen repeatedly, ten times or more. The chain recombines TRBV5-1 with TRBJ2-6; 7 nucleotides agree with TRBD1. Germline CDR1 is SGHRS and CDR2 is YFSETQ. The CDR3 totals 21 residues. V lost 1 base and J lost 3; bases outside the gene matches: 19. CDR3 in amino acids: CASSLFPTTGANMGGANVLTF. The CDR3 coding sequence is TGCGCCAGCAGCTTGTTTCCAACCACAGGGGCTAATATGGGTGGGGCCAACGTCCTGACTTTC.

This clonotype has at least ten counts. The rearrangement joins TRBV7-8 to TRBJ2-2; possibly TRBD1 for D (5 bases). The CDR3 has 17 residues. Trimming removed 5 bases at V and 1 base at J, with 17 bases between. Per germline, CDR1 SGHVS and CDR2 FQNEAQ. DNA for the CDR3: TGTGCCAGCAGCCGAATGGACACCCCGGAGAACACCGGGGAGCTGTTTTTT. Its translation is CASSRMDTPENTGELFF.

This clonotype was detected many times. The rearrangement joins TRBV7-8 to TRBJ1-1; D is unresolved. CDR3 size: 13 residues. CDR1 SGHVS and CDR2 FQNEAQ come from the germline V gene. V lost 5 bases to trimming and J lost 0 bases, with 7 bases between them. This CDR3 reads CASSPRLNTEAFF. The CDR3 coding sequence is TGTGCCAGCAGCCCGCGGTTGAACACTGAAGCTTTCTTT.

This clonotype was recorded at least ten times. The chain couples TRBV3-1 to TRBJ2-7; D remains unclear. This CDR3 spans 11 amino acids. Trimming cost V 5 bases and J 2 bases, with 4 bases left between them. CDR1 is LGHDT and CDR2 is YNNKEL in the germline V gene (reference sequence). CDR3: CASSDTYEQYF. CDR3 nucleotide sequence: TGTGCCAGCAGCGATACCTACGAGCAGTACTTC.

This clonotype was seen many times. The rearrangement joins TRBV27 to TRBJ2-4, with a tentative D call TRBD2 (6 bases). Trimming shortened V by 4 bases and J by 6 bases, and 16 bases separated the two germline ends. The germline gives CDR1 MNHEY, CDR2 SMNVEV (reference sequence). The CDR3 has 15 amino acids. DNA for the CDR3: TGTGCCAGCAGTTGGGGTGGGGGGATCGGAAACATTCAGTACTTC. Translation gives CASSWGGGIGNIQYF.

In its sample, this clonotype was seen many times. This chain's CDR3 is CASSPRGPRGSETQYF. The CDR3 DNA reads as TGTGCCAGCAGCCCGAGGGGTCCCAGGGGGTCGGAGACCCAGTACTTC. The chain couples TRBV5-5 to TRBJ2-5; 7 nucleotides match TRBD1. There are 16 residues in the CDR3. Per germline, CDR1 SGHKS and CDR2 YYEKEE (reference sequence). Unmatched junction bases numbered 14, after V lost 4 bases and J lost 5 bases.

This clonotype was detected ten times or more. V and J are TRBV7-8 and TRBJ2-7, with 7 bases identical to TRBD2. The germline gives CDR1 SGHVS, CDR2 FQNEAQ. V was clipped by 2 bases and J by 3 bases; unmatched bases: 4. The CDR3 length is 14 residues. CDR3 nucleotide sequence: TGTGCCAGCAGCTTAAGTGGGGGGGTCTACGAGCAGTACTTC. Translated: CASSLSGGVYEQYF.

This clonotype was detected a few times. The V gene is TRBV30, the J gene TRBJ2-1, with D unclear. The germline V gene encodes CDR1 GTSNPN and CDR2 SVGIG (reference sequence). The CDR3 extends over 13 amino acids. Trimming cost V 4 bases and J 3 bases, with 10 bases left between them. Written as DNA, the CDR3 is TGTGCCTGGACGGTAGGGCACTACAATGAGCAGTTCTTC. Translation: CAWTVGHYNEQFF.